This T cell receptor beta chain was recovered during a study of T cell repertoires in aging, cancer and after chemotherapy. At the level of the study: About 8.9 million TCR reads made up the full dataset.

This clonotype is labeled medium-sized. Amplification of TCR beta used genomic DNA extracted from peripheral blood. TRB rearrangements spanning V, D and J were amplified using mixed TRB-A/B primers. TCRdb re-called the multiplex PCR reads through MiXCR, storing one row per CDR3 protein. The sample shows some 10,000 distinct CDR3 sequences, over 30% of them seen only once. V was trimmed by 6 bases and J by 2 bases, leaving 7 bases between them. There are 13 residues in the CDR3. The TCR was taken from a human donor in good health. The J gene is TRBJ2-2, the V gene TRBV12-3 or TRBV12-4; no firm D call. The sample taken for sequencing was blood. DNA for the CDR3: TGTGCCAGCAGCTACCTAAACACCGGGGAGCTGTTTTTT. This gives the protein CASSYLNTGELFF.